This TCR beta chain was documented in a study of blood T cell repertoires in COVID-19. Overall study context: Some COVID-19 samples were acute and others convalescent; all came from the United States, Italy and Spain. Sources were T cells, B-cell-depleted T cells, or PBMCs; the material itself was cDNA or gDNA.

The CDR3 runs to 14 residues. Germline V CDR1 and CDR2: SGHRS, YFSETQ. The ends lost 4 bases at V and 10 bases at J; junction bases unmatched: 5. Produced via immunoSEQ multiplex PCR; TCRdb's table is partial and in-frame only. The repertoire holds tens of thousands of clones, 85% to 90% seen once, with about 4.9% in the top ten. The TCR comes from a man aged 60-69 years with acute or convalescent COVID-19. Sequencing used peripheral blood. The chain is built from TRBV5-1 and TRBJ1-6; 10 nucleotides align to TRBD1. CDR3 DNA: TGCGCCAGCAGCCCGGACAGGGGGGGATCACCCCTCCACTTT. Protein product: CASSPDRGGSPLHF.